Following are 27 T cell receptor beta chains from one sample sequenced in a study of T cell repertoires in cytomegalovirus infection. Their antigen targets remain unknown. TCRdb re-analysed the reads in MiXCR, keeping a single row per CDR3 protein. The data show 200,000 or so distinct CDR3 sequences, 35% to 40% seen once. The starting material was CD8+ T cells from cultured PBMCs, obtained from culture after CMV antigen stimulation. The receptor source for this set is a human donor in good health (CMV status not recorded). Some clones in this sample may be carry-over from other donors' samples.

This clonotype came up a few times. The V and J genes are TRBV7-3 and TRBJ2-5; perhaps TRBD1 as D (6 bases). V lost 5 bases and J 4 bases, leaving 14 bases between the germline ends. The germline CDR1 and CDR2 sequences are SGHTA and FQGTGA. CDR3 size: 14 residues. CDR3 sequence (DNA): TGTGCCAGCAGCCCCACAGGGTCGGCAGAGACCCAGTACTTC. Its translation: CASSPTGSAETQYF.

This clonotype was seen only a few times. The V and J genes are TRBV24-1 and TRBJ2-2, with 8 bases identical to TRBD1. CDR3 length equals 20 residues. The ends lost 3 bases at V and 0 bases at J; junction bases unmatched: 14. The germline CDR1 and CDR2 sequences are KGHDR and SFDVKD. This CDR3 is CATSDPRRTGLVTNTGELFF. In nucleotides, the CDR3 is TGTGCCACCAGTGATCCCCGCCGGACAGGGCTGGTGACGAACACCGGGGAGCTGTTTTTT.

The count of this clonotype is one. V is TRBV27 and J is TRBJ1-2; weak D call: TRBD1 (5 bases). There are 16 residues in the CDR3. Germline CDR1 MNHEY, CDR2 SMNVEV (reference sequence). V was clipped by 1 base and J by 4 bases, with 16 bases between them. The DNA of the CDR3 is TGTGCCAGCAGTTTATACGGGACGGAATCCTTCTATGGCTACACCTTC. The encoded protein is CASSLYGTESFYGYTF.

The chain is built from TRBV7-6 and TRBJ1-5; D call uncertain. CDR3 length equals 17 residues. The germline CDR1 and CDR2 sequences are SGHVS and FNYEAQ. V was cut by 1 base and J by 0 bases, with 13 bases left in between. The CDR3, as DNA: TGTGCCAGCAGCTTAGGTCTTACGGCGGTTAGCAATCAGCCCCAGCATTTT. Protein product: CASSLGLTAVSNQPQHF.

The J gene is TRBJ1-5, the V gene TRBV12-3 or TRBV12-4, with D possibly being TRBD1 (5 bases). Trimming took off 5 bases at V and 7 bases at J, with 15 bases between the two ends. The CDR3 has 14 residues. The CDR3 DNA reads TGTGCCAGCAGTACGGGATGGGGGGACCAGCCCCAGCATTTT. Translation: CASSTGWGDQPQHF.

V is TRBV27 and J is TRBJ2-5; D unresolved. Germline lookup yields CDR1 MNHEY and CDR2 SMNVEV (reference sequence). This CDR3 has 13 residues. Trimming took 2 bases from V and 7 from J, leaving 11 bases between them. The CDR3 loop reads CASSLAAPGTQYF. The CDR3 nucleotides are TGTGCCAGCAGTTTAGCTGCGCCGGGGACCCAGTACTTC.

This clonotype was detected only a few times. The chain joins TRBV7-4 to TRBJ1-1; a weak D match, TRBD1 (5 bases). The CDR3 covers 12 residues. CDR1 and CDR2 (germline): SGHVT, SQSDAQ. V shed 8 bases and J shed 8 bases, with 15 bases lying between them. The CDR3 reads CASRGGVTEAFF. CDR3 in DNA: TGTGCCAGCCGAGGAGGGGTGACCGAAGCTTTCTTT.

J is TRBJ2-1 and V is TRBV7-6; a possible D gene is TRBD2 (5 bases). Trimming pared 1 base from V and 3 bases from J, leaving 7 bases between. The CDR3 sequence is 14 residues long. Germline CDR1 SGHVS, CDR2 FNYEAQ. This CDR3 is CASSLGGYYNEQFF. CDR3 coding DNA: TGTGCCAGCAGCTTAGGCGGGTACTACAATGAGCAGTTCTTC.

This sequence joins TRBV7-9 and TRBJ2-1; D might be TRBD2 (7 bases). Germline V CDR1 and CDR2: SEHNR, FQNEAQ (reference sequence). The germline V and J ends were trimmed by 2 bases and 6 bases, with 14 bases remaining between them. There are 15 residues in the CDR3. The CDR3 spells CASSLSRGLSNEQFF. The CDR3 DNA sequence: TGTGCCAGCAGCTTATCGCGGGGGCTTTCCAATGAGCAGTTCTTC.

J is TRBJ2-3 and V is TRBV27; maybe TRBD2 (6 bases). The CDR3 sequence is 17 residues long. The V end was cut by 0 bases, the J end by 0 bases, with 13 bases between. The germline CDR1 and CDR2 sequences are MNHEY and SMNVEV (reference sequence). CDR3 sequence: CASSLSLGAGSTDTQYF. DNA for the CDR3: TGTGCCAGCAGTTTATCGTTGGGCGCGGGGAGCACAGATACGCAGTATTTT.

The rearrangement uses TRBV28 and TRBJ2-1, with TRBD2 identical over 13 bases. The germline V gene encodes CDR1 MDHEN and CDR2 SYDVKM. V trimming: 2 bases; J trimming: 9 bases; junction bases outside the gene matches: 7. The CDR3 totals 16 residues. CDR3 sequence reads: CASSLVLAGGPGEQFF. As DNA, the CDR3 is TGTGCCAGCAGTTTAGTACTAGCGGGAGGGCCCGGTGAGCAGTTCTTC. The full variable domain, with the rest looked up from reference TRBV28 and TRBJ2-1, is DVKVTQSSRYLVKRTGEKVFLECVQDMDHENMFWYRQDPGLGLRLIYFSYDVKMKEKGDIPEGYSVSREKKERFSLILESASTNQTSMYLCASSLVLAGGPGEQFFGPGTRLTVL.

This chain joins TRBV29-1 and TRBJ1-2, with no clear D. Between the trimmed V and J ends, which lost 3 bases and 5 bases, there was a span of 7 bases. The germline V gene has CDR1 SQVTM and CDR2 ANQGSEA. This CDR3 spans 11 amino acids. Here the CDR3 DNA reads TGCAGCGTTGATCGGGAGTATGGCTACACCTTC. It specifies CSVDREYGYTF.

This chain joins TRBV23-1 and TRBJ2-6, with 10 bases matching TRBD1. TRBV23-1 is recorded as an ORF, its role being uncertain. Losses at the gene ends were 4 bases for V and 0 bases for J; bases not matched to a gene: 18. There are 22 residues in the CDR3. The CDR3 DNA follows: TGCGCCAGCAGTCCCCATTCCCGGGACAGGGGTCCTAAAAGCTCTGGGGCCAACGTCCTGACTTTC. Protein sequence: CASSPHSRDRGPKSSGANVLTF.

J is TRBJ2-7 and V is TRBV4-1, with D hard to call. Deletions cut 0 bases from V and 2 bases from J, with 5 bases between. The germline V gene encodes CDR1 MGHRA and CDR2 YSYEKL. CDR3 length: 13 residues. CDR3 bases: TGCGCCAGCAGCCAAGAAGGAACCTACGAGCAGTACTTC. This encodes CASSQEGTYEQYF.

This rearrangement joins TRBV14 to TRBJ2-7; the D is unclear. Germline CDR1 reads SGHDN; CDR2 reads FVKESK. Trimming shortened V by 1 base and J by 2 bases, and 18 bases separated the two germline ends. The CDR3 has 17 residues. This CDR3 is CASSQGSVLAVAYEQYF. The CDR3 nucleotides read TGTGCCAGCAGCCAAGGTTCCGTCTTGGCGGTGGCCTACGAGCAGTACTTC.

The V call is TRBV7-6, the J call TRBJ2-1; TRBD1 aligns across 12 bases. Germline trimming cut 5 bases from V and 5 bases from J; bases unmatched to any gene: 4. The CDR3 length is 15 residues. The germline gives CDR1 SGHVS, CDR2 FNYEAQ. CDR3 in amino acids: CASSRGQGANNEQFF. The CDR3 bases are TGTGCCAGCAGCCGGGGACAGGGGGCGAACAATGAGCAGTTCTTC. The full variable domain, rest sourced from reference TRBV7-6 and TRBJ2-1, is GAGVSQSPRYKVTKRGQDVALRCDPISGHVSLYWYRQALGQGPEFLTYFNYEAQQDKSGLPNDRFSAERPEGSISTLTIQRTEQRDSAMYRCASSRGQGANNEQFFGPGTRLTVL.

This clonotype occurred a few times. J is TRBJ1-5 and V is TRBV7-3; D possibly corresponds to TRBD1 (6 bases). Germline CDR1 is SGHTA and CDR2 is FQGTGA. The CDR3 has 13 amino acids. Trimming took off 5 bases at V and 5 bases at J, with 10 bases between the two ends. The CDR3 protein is CASSADRYQPQHF. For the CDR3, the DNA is TGTGCCAGCAGCGCGGACAGATATCAGCCCCAGCATTTT. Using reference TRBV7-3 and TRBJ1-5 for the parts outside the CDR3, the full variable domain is GAGVSQTPSNKVTEKGKYVELRCDPISGHTALYWYRQSLGQGPEFLIYFQGTGAADDSGLPNDRFFAVRPEGSVSTLKIQRTERGDSAVYLCASSADRYQPQHFGDGTRLSIL.

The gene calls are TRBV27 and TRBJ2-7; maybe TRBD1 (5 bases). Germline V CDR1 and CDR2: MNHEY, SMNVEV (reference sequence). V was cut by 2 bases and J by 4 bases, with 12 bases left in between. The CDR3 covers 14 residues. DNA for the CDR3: TGTGCCAGCAGTTTAATAGGCAGGGAATACGAGCAGTACTTC. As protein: CASSLIGREYEQYF.

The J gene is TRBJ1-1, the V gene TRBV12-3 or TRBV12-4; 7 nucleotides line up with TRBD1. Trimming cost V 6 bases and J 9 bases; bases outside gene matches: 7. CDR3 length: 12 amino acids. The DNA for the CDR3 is TGTGCCAGCAGCGATCCGGGACAGCAAGCTTTCTTT. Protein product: CASSDPGQQAFF.

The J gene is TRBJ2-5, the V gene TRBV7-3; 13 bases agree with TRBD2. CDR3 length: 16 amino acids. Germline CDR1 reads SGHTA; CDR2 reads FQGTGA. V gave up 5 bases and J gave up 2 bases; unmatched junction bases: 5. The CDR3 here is CASSPGLAGEQETQYF. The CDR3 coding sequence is TGTGCCAGCAGCCCAGGACTAGCGGGAGAACAAGAGACCCAGTACTTC.

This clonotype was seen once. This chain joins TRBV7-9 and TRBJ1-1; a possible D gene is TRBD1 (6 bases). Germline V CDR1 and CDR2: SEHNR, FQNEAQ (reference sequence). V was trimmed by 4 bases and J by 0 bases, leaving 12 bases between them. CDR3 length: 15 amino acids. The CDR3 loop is CASSSTGFVNTEAFF. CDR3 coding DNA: TGTGCCAGCAGCTCAACAGGGTTTGTGAACACTGAAGCTTTCTTT.

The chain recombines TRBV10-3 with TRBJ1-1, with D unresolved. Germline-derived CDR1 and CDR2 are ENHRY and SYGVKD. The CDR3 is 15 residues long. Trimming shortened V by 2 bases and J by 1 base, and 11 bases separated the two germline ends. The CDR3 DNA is TGTGCCATCAGTGAGCTTTACGGCTCGAACACTGAAGCTTTCTTT. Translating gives CAISELYGSNTEAFF.

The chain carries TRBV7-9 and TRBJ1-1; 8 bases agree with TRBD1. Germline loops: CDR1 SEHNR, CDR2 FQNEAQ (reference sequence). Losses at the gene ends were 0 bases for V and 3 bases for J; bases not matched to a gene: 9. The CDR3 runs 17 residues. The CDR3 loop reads CASSLARQGAVYTEAFF. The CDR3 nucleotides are TGTGCCAGCAGCTTAGCACGGCAGGGGGCCGTGTACACTGAAGCTTTCTTT.

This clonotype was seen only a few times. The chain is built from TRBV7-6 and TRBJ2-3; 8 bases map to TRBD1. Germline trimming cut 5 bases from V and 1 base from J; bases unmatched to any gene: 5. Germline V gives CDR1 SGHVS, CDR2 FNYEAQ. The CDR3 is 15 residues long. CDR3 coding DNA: TGTGCCAGCAGCGAGGCGGGACAGGGCACAGATACGCAGTATTTT. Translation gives CASSEAGQGTDTQYF.

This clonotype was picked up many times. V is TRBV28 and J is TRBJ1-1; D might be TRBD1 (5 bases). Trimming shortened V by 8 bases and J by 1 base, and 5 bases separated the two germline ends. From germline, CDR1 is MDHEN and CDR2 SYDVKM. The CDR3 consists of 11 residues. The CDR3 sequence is CASDRNTEAFF. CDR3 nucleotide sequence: TGTGCCAGCGACAGGAACACTGAAGCTTTCTTT.

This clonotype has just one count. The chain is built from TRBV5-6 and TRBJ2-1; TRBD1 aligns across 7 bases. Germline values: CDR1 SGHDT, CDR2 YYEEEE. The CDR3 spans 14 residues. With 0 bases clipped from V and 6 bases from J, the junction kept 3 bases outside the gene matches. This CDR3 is CASSLGQGFNEQFF. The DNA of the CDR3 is TGTGCCAGCAGCTTGGGACAGGGTTTCAATGAGCAGTTCTTC.

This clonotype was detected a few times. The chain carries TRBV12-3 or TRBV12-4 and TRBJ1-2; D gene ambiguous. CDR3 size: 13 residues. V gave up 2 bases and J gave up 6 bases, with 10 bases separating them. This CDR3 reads CASSLNPRDGYTF. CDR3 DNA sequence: TGTGCCAGCAGTTTAAACCCGAGGGATGGCTACACCTTC.